These 12 T cell receptor beta chains share one sample of origin, sequenced in a study of sequential checkpoint blockade in melanoma. Only in-frame clones appear in the TCRdb table, and some are missing; sequencing was by immunoSEQ multiplex PCR. This sample has roughly 11,000 clones; about 79% occur once, and the top ten carry around half. As for treatment: randomized to nivolumab then ipilimumab (arm A) or the reverse (arm B). The sample here was CD8+ T cells sorted from blood (inferred from file names), taken from a patient given nivolumab and ipilimumab in sequence. Receptors originate from a human donor with melanoma.

V and J are TRBV7-9 and TRBJ1-2; D unclear. CDR1 is SEHNR, CDR2 FQNEAQ, per germline (reference sequence). CDR3 length: 16 amino acids. The V gene lost 1 base and the J gene lost 5 bases, with 17 bases spanning the gap. CDR3 sequence: CASSLVSSGFGYGYTF. The DNA for the CDR3 is TGTGCCAGCAGCTTAGTTTCCTCGGGTTTTGGATATGGCTACACCTTC. The variable domain in full, completed from reference TRBV7-9 and TRBJ1-2, reads DTGVSQNPRHKITKRGQNVTFRCDPISEHNRLYWYRQTLGQGPEFLTYFQNEAQLEKSRLLSDRFSAERPKGSFSTLEIQRTEQGDSAMYLCASSLVSSGFGYGYTFGSGTRLTVV.

V and J are TRBV5-1 and TRBJ2-1, with D unclear. CDR1 is SGHRS, CDR2 YFSETQ, per germline. The CDR3 extends over 12 amino acids. The germline V and J ends were trimmed by 7 bases and 6 bases, with 11 bases remaining between them. The CDR3 loop reads CASGPRSNEQFF. CDR3 DNA sequence: TGCGCCAGCGGCCCCAGGTCCAATGAGCAGTTCTTC.

This chain uses TRBV27 with TRBJ1-1; TRBD1 agrees at 7 bases. The CDR3 consists of 13 residues. Germline CDR1 MNHEY, CDR2 SMNVEV (reference sequence). V lost 4 bases and J lost 7; bases outside the gene matches: 6. Here the CDR3 DNA reads TGTGCCAGCAGTTCGGGACGACAGGGTGAAGCTTTCTTT. Translating it yields CASSSGRQGEAFF.

This clone has a single count. The V and J genes are TRBV6-4 and TRBJ1-5; 8 bases match TRBD1. The CDR3 has 14 amino acids. V gave up 3 bases and J gave up 3 bases; unmatched junction bases: 1. Germline loops: CDR1 MRHNA, CDR2 SNTAGT. The CDR3 reads CASSETGDNQPQHF. CDR3 nucleotide sequence: TGTGCCAGCAGTGAGACAGGGGACAATCAGCCCCAGCATTTT.

The V gene is TRBV28, the J gene TRBJ2-1; 11 nucleotides align to TRBD1. CDR1 and CDR2 from the germline V gene are MDHEN and SYDVKM. Trimming took 5 bases from V and 1 from J; bases not matched to a gene: 10. This CDR3 contains 18 residues. CDR3 coding DNA: TGTGCCAGCAGTCAACCAGGGGACAGGGGGGGATCCTACAATGAGCAGTTCTTC. It codes for CASSQPGDRGGSYNEQFF.

As to this clone: Sequence at one end of the junction differs from germline and may be a read error. The chain has TRBV6-5 and TRBJ1-5, with TRBD1 as a possible D gene (5 bases). CDR3 length: 15 amino acids. Germline CDR1 is MNHEY and CDR2 is SVGAGI. Here the CDR3 reads CASGYGGGSNQPQHF. Written as DNA, the CDR3 is TGTGCCAGCGGTTACGGGGGAGGAAGCAATCAGCCCCAGCATTTT.

The chain employs TRBV27 and TRBJ2-1; D is perhaps TRBD2 (5 bases). V was pared by 3 bases and J by 7 bases, with 13 bases between. CDR1 is MNHEY and CDR2 is SMNVEV in the germline V gene (reference sequence). This CDR3 is built from 14 residues. CDR3 nucleotides: TGTGCCAGCAGTTTCCGTGGGCGGGCAAATGAGCAGTTCTTC. Encoded protein: CASSFRGRANEQFF.

The gene calls are TRBV11-2 and TRBJ2-2; 7 bases line up with TRBD1. Germline V gene data show CDR1 as SGHAT and CDR2 as FQNNGV. V shed 5 bases and J 2 bases; nucleotides not matched to a gene: 5. The CDR3 length is 15 residues. CDR3 in amino acids: CASSIRQGNTGELFF. As DNA, the CDR3 is TGTGCCAGCAGCATTAGACAGGGCAACACCGGGGAGCTGTTTTTT.

The rearrangement uses TRBV4-1 and TRBJ1-1; 7 nucleotides line up with TRBD1. J gave up 5 bases and V 3 bases, and 6 bases lay outside the gene matches. The CDR3 spans 14 residues. Germline CDR1 reads MGHRA; CDR2 reads YSYEKL. The CDR3 here is CASSQTGSGTEAFF. The DNA for the CDR3 is TGCGCCAGCAGCCAGACAGGGTCGGGGACTGAAGCTTTCTTT.

The rearrangement uses TRBV6-4 and TRBJ2-1; 11 bases match TRBD1. V shed 2 bases and J 8 bases; nucleotides not matched to a gene: 5. The length of the CDR3 is 15 residues. Germline loops: CDR1 MRHNA, CDR2 SNTAGT. This CDR3 reads CASSDGGTGGDEQFF. The CDR3 nucleotides read TGTGCCAGCAGTGACGGAGGGACAGGGGGTGATGAGCAGTTCTTC.

This rearrangement joins TRBV27 to TRBJ2-1; TRBD1 or TRBD2 may be the D gene (5 bases each). V lost 10 bases, J lost 4 bases, and 8 bases lay in between. The length of the CDR3 is 11 residues. CDR1 and CDR2 from the germline V gene are MNHEY and SMNVEV (reference sequence). The DNA of the CDR3 is TGTGCCACCAGGGAGTACAATGAGCAGTTCTTC. It specifies CATREYNEQFF.

This clone has just a few counts. J is TRBJ2-3 and V is TRBV6-1; possibly TRBD1 for D (6 bases). This CDR3 spans 16 amino acids. The germline V and J ends were trimmed by 0 bases and 9 bases, with 19 bases remaining between them. Germline CDR1 MNHNS, CDR2 SASEGT. The CDR3: CASSEALTGTSETQYF. The CDR3, as DNA: TGTGCCAGCAGTGAAGCCTTGACAGGAACGTCTGAAACGCAGTATTTT.